These 15 T cell receptor beta chains were sequenced from one sample in a study of blood T cell repertoires in COVID-19. This table comes from immunoSEQ multiplex PCR, and its TCRdb copy is limited to in-frame clones, with some not included. The table has 75,000 to 100,000 clones, around 85% seen once. The sample taken for sequencing was peripheral blood. The receptor source for this set is a woman older than 75 with acute or convalescent COVID-19.

This chain connects TRBV6-5 to TRBJ2-7; 14 bases are a match to TRBD2. The CDR3 loop spans 15 amino acids. The junction had 7 bases not matched to a gene; V was cut back by 8 bases and J by 4 bases. Germline lookup yields CDR1 MNHEY and CDR2 SVGAGI. This chain's CDR3 is CASGRLAGGPYEQYV. The DNA for the CDR3 is TGTGCCAGCGGGAGACTAGCGGGGGGGCCTTACGAGCAGTACGTC.

V is TRBV2 and J is TRBJ2-5, with D unresolved. Trimming removed 2 bases from V and 4 bases from J, with 5 bases in between. The length of the CDR3 is 12 residues. The V gene's germline CDR1 is SNHLY and CDR2 FYNNEI. The CDR3 sequence is CASSESAETQYF. In nucleotides, the CDR3 is TGTGCCAGCAGTGAAAGCGCAGAGACCCAGTACTTC.

This rearrangement joins TRBV28 to TRBJ2-3, with D maybe TRBD2 (5 bases). This CDR3 is built from 15 residues. Trimming left V 4 bases short and J 4 bases short, with 15 bases between. From germline, CDR1 is MDHEN and CDR2 SYDVKM. CDR3 sequence: CASSSPGITPDTQYF. The CDR3 DNA follows: TGTGCCAGCAGTTCCCCGGGGATCACACCAGATACGCAGTATTTT.

The chain joins TRBV27 to TRBJ2-1; TRBD2 agrees at 14 bases. V dropped 5 bases and J dropped 7; count of bases not matched to a gene: 7. Germline lookup yields CDR1 MNHEY and CDR2 SMNVEV (reference sequence). This CDR3 has 16 residues. The CDR3 sequence is CASSRGLAGARNEQFF. The CDR3 region has the DNA TGTGCCAGCAGTCGGGGACTAGCGGGGGCGCGGAATGAGCAGTTCTTC.

The V call is TRBV6-5, the J call TRBJ1-1; unclear D gene. Trimming pared 7 bases from V and 6 bases from J, leaving 9 bases between. This CDR3 is 11 amino acids long. Germline CDR1 and CDR2: MNHEY and SVGAGI. DNA of the CDR3: TGTGCCAGCACCCAGATGGCTGAAGCTTTCTTT. Translated, it gives CASTQMAEAFF.

This clone was picked up a small number of times. The chain has TRBV24-1 and TRBJ2-2; weak D call: TRBD2 (5 bases). Looked up from germline, CDR1 is KGHDR and CDR2 is SFDVKD. V was clipped by 4 bases and J by 11 bases, with 16 bases between them. The CDR3 totals 14 residues. The DNA of the CDR3 is TGTGCCACCAGTGAGTCTTCAGAGGGTCGAGAGCTGTTTTTT. Amino acids: CATSESSEGRELFF.

The chain links TRBV14 to TRBJ2-3, with TRBD1 matching over 7 bases. Germline V gene data show CDR1 as SGHDN and CDR2 as FVKESK. V shed 2 bases, J shed 0 bases, and the junction held 5 bases outside the gene matches. The CDR3 totals 16 residues. The CDR3 region is CASSQNTGQSTDTQYF. In DNA, the CDR3 is TGTGCCAGCAGCCAAAACACGGGACAGAGCACAGATACGCAGTATTTT.

The chain combines TRBV18 with TRBJ2-7; maybe TRBD2 (5 bases). Germline lookup yields CDR1 KGHSH and CDR2 LQKENI. Deletions cut 2 bases from V and 6 bases from J, with 8 bases between. The CDR3 runs to 12 residues. The CDR3 DNA sequence: TGTGCCAGCTCACCAAGCGGTTCCGAGCAGTACTTC. Its translation is CASSPSGSEQYF. Variable domain in full (rest from reference TRBV18 and TRBJ2-7): NAGVMQNPRHLVRRRGQEARLRCSPMKGHSHVYWYRQLPEEGLKFMVYLQKENIIDESGMPKERFSAEFPKEGPSILRIQQVVRGDSAAYFCASSPSGSEQYFGPGTRLTVT.

CDR3 protein: CASSLARGFGQETQYF. The CDR3 nucleotides read TGCGCCAGCAGCTTGGCCAGGGGGTTTGGCCAAGAGACCCAGTACTTC. The J gene is TRBJ2-5, the V gene TRBV5-1; 7 nucleotides agree with TRBD1. CDR1 SGHRS and CDR2 YFSETQ come from the germline V gene. The CDR3 has 16 amino acids. After removal of 0 bases from V and 1 base from J, the junction contained 6 bases not matched to a gene.

This clone was seen a single time. Sequence at one end of the junction differs from germline and may be a read error. The chain links TRBV24-1 to TRBJ2-3; tentatively, D is TRBD1 (6 bases). CDR1 is KGHDR, CDR2 SFDVKD, per germline. The CDR3 extends over 17 amino acids. In DNA form, the CDR3 reads TGTGCCACCAGTGATTTCAGGGGCCCCTCCTGGAAGGATACGCAATATTTT. It specifies CATSDFRGPSWKDTQYF.

CDR3 coding DNA: TGTGCCAGCAGTGACAGTGTGGAGGGTATCTTAACTGCTGAAGCTTTCTTT. It is translated as CASSDSVEGILTAEAFF. The chain combines TRBV25-1 with TRBJ1-1; D unclear. The CDR3 covers 17 residues. CDR1 is MGHDK and CDR2 is SYGVNS in the germline V gene. Trimming stripped 3 bases from V and 6 bases from J, with 23 bases between. The full variable domain, with the rest looked up from reference TRBV25-1 and TRBJ1-1, is EADIYQTPRYLVIGTGKKITLECSQTMGHDKMYWYQQDPGMELHLIHYSYGVNSTEKGDLSSESTVSRIRTEHFPLTLESARPSHTSQYLCASSDSVEGILTAEAFFGQGTRLTVV.

As DNA, the CDR3 is TGTGCCAGCAGTTATAGTTCGTGGGAGCAGTACTTC. Translated: CASSYSSWEQYF. This chain uses TRBV6-5 with TRBJ2-7; no clear D. The CDR3 is 12 amino acids. V lost 3 bases, J lost 7 bases, and 10 bases lay in between. Germline CDR1 is MNHEY and CDR2 is SVGAGI.

The chain couples TRBV28 to TRBJ1-6; no clear D gene. V was clipped by 6 bases and J by 9 bases, with 12 bases between them. Germline V lookup: CDR1 MDHEN, CDR2 SYDVKM. The CDR3 is 13 residues long. The CDR3 sequence is CASSDDTSSPLHF. The CDR3 bases are TGTGCCAGCAGCGACGACACCTCTTCACCCCTCCACTTT.

The rearrangement links TRBV3-1 (or the pseudogene TRBV3-2) to TRBJ1-2; D gene ambiguous. CDR3 size: 13 residues. V was trimmed by 0 bases and J by 5 bases, leaving 7 bases between them. Germline V gene data show CDR1 as LGHDT and CDR2 as YNNKEL (reference sequence). The CDR3 nucleotides read TGTGCCAGCAGCCAAGAAACGGTTTATGGCTACACCTTC. Translated, it gives CASSQETVYGYTF.

The chain carries TRBV20-1 and TRBJ1-2, with D possibly matching TRBD1 (5 bases). CDR1 and CDR2 from the germline V gene are DFQATT and SNEGSKA (reference sequence). The CDR3 consists of 11 residues. The germline V and J ends were trimmed by 2 bases and 8 bases, with 9 bases remaining between them. The CDR3 region is CSARQGKGYTF. CDR3 bases: TGCAGTGCTAGACAGGGAAAGGGCTACACCTTC.